This T cell receptor (beta chain) is drawn from a study of T cells in Graves' hyperthyroidism and ophthalmopathy. Germline values: CDR1 SSHAT, CDR2 FNYEAQ (reference sequence). The CDR3 length is 15 residues. As for this clonotype: A junction end diverges from the germline sequence, so it may reflect a read error.

Amplification of TCR beta CDR3 regions was performed using RNA transcripts as template. The TCR CDR3 first-round RT-PCR relied on the HTBI primer set. TCRdb passed the multiplex PCR reads through MiXCR, listing each CDR3 protein once. The sample holds under 650,000 distinct CDR3 sequences, about 16% seen once. The chain links TRBV7-7 to TRBJ2-1; D is uncertain. Sequenced: blood. This clonotype was obtained from a woman in her twenties or thirties with Graves' hyperthyroidism. This CDR3 reads CASSFSIGQHNEQFF. As DNA, the CDR3 is TGTGCTAGCAGCTTCTCGATAGGGCAACACAATGAGCAGTTCTTC.